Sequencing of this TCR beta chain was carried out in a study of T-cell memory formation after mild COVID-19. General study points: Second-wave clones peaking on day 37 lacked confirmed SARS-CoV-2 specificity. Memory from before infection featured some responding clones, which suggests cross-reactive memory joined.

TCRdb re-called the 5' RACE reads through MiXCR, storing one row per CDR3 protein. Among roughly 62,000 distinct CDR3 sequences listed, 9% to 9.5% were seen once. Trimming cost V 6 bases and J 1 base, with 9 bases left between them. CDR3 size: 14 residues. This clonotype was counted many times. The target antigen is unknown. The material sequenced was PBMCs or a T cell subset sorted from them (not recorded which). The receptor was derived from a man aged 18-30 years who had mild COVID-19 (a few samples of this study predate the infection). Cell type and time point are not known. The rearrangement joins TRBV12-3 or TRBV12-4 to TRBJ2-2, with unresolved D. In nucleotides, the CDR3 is TGTGCCAGCAGACGATTTAGGAACACCGGGGAGCTGTTTTTT. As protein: CASRRFRNTGELFF.